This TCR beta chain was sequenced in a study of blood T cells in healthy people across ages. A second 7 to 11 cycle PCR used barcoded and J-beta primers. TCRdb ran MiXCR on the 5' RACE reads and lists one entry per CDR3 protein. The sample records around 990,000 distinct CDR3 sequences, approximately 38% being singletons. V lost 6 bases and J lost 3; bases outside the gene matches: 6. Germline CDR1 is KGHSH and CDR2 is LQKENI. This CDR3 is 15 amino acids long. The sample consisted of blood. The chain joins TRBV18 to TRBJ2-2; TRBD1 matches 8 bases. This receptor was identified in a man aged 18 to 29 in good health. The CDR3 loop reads CASSLGTGHTGELFF. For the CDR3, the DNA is TGTGCCAGCTCGCTCGGGACAGGTCACACCGGGGAGCTGTTTTTT.